The sequence of this T cell receptor beta chain was determined in a study of T cells in Graves' hyperthyroidism and ophthalmopathy. Study-level background: Prior to any treatment, at the point of initial diagnosis, peripheral blood was collected. Whole-study results and caveats: Among clonotypes expanded in thyroid above 0.001, most were also found in blood. Using 13 V-J features, a model discriminated ophthalmopathy from stable hyperthyroidism.

The germline V and J ends were trimmed by 5 bases and 5 bases, with 19 bases remaining between them. Germline values: CDR1 SGHTA, CDR2 FQGNSA. The CDR3 is made up of 15 amino acids. RNA transcripts served as the template for amplifying TCR beta CDR3 regions. Carried out on the TCR CDR3, a first-round RT-PCR used the HTBI primer set. TCRdb processed the multiplex PCR reads anew with MiXCR; each CDR3 protein has one entry. The repertoire includes hundreds of thousands of distinct CDR3 sequences, roughly 14% of them detected once, and around 4.5% sits in the top ten. Comment on this clonotype: The antigen is undetermined.

The sequenced sample was blood. The chain combines TRBV7-2 with TRBJ2-7; no definite D call. The source is a woman aged 40 to 55 with Graves' ophthalmopathy. The CDR3 region is CASSPTGPSRDEQYF. The CDR3 nucleotides are TGTGCCAGCAGCCCGACCGGGCCCTCCCGAGACGAGCAGTACTTC.